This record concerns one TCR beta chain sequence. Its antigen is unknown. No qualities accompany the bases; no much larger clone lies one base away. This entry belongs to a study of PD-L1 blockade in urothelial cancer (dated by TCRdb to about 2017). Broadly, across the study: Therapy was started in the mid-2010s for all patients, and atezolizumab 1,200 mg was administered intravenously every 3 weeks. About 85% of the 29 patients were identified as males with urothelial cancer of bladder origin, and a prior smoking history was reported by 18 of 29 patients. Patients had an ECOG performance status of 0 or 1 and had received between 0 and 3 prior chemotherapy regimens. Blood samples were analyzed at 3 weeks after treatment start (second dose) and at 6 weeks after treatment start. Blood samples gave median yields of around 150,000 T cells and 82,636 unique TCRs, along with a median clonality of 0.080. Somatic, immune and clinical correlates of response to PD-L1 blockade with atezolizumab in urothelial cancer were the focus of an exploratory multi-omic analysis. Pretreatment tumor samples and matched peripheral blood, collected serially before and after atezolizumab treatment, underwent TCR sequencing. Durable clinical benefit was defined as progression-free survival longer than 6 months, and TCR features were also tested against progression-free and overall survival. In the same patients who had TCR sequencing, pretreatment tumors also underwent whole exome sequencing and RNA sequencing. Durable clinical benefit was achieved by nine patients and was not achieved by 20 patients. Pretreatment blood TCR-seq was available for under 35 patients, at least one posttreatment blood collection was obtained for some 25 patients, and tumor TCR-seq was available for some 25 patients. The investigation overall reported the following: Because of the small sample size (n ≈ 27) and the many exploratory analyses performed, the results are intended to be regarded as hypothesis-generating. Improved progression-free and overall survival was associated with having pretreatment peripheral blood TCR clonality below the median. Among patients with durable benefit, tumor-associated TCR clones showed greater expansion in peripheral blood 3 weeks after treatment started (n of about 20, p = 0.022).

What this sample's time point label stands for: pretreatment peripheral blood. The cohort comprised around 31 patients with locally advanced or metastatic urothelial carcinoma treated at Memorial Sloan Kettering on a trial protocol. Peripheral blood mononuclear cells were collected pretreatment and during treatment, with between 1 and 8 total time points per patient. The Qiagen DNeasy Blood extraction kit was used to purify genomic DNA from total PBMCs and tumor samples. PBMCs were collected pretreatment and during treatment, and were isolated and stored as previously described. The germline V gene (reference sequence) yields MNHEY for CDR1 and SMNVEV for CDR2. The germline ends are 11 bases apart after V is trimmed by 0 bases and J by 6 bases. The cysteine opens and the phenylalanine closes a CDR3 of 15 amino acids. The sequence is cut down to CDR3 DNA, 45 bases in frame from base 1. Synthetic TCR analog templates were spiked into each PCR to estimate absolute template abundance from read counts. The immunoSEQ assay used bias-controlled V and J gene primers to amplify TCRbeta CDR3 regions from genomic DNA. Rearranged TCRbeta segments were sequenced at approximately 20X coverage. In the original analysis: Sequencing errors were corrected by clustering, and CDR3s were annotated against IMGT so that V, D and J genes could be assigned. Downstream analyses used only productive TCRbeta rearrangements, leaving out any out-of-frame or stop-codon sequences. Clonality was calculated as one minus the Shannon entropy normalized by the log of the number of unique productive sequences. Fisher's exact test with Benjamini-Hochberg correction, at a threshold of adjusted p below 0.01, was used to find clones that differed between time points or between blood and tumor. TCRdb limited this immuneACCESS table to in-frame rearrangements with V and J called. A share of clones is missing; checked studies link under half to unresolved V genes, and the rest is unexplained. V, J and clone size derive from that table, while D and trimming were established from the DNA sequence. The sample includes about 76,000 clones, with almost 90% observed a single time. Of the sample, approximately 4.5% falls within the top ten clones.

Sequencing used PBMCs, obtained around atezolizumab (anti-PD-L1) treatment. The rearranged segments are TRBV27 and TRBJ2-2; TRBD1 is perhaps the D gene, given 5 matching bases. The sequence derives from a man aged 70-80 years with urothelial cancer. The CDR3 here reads CASSLSSRAAGELFF. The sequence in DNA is TGTGCCAGCAGTTTATCCTCCAGGGCGGCCGGGGAGCTGTTTTTT.